Listed here is a single TCR beta chain. Its antigen is still unknown. Trimming at V came to 3 bases and at J to 3 bases, leaving 10 bases not matched to a gene. Germline V gene data show CDR1 as SGDLS and CDR2 as YYNGEE. The CDR3 loop spans 17 amino acids. Repertoires were generated with immunoSEQ multiplex PCR, while TCRdb's copy carries only in-frame clones and drops some. The sample includes roughly 130,000 clones, 85% to 90% of them seen just once. The data were taken from a study of cytomegalovirus exposure and HLA in healthy donors. Overall study results and limits: The investigators catalogued 150 to 200 TCR beta chains as cytomegalovirus-associated.

Sequencing input: PBMCs. The clonotype was recovered from a woman in her 30s in good health and CMV-seropositive. This chain uses TRBV9 with TRBJ2-1, with 9 bases matching TRBD2. The CDR3 region is CASSAILGLADYNEQFF. As DNA, the CDR3 is TGTGCCAGCAGCGCTATCTTGGGACTAGCCGACTACAATGAGCAGTTCTTC.